What follows are 26 T cell receptor beta chains derived from one specimen sequenced in a study of OX40 agonist ivuxolimab in advanced cancers. Sequencing was performed with immunoSEQ multiplex PCR; in TCRdb, only in-frame clones are kept and a portion is missing. The top ten clones hold under 1.2% of a sample with about 70,000 clones, approximately 80% of them seen once. Sequenced material: CD4+ or CD8+ T cells sorted from blood, taken in a trial of the OX40 agonist ivuxolimab. The source of these receptors is an adult with an advanced solid tumor such as melanoma, head and neck, liver or kidney cancer.

The rearrangement joins TRBV7-6 to TRBJ1-2, with a tentative D call TRBD1 (6 bases). The V end lost 1 base, the J end lost 1 base, and 19 bases lay between the germline ends. CDR1 SGHVS and CDR2 FNYEAQ come from the germline V gene. CDR3 length equals 18 residues. CDR3 region: CASSLERSAGEINYGYTF. As DNA, the CDR3 is TGTGCCAGCAGCTTAGAAAGATCGGCAGGGGAAATTAACTATGGCTACACCTTC.

The chain joins TRBV10-1 to TRBJ2-5; D is uncertain. This CDR3 has 14 residues. V dropped 6 bases and J dropped 7 bases, with 18 bases sitting between them. Germline CDR1 WNHNN, CDR2 SYGVQD (reference sequence). The CDR3 protein is CASSNEVGSATQYF. CDR3 sequence (DNA): TGCGCCAGCAGCAACGAGGTGGGCTCAGCGACCCAGTACTTC.

This chain joins TRBV7-7 and TRBJ2-5; unclear D gene. The CDR3 runs 16 residues. Germline-derived CDR1 and CDR2 are SSHAT and FNYEAQ (reference sequence). Between the trimmed V and J ends, which lost 0 bases and 1 base, there was a span of 12 bases. CDR3 nucleotide sequence: TGTGCCAGCAGCTTAGCGCCGGGCGGAACCCAAGAGACCCAGTACTTC. Translating it yields CASSLAPGGTQETQYF.

This rearrangement joins TRBV7-8 to TRBJ1-4; TRBD1 aligns across 11 bases. Germline values: CDR1 SGHVS, CDR2 FQNEAQ. This CDR3 is built from 16 residues. The V segment lost 5 bases and the J segment 2 bases; nucleotides outside the gene matches: 4. CDR3: CASSLGQGATNEKLFF. CDR3 bases: TGTGCCAGCAGCCTTGGACAGGGGGCCACTAATGAAAAACTGTTTTTT.

V is TRBV13 and J is TRBJ1-4; maybe TRBD1 (6 bases). V was clipped by 6 bases and J by 1 base, with 9 bases between them. Germline lookup yields CDR1 PRHDT and CDR2 FYEKMQ (reference sequence). The CDR3 sequence is 14 residues long. CDR3 region: CASRKGGTNEKLFF. As DNA, the CDR3 is TGTGCCAGCAGAAAAGGGGGAACTAATGAAAAACTGTTTTTT.

The J gene is TRBJ2-5, the V gene TRBV5-6, with 13 bases fitting TRBD2. Germline V CDR1 and CDR2: SGHDT, YYEEEE. This CDR3 is 15 amino acids long. The trim removed 4 bases at V and 2 bases at J, leaving 2 bases unmatched. CDR3: CASSKLAGGQETQYF. The CDR3 nucleotides read TGTGCCAGCAGCAAACTAGCGGGGGGGCAAGAGACCCAGTACTTC.

In its sample, this clone was seen a few times. The chain recombines TRBV2 with TRBJ2-1; D is perhaps TRBD2 (7 bases). The V and J ends lost 8 bases and 6 bases respectively, with 8 bases between them. The CDR3 loop spans 11 amino acids. The germline V gene has CDR1 SNHLY and CDR2 FYNNEI. The CDR3: CASGGANEQFF. The CDR3 region has the DNA TGTGCCAGCGGGGGGGCCAATGAGCAGTTCTTC.

The genes are TRBV6-5 and TRBJ1-2; TRBD1 agrees at 7 bases. The CDR3 has 14 residues. After removal of 7 bases from V and 2 bases from J, the junction contained 7 bases not matched to a gene. CDR1 MNHEY and CDR2 SVGAGI come from the germline V gene. The CDR3 coding sequence is TGTGCCAGCACTAGGGACAGTTCGAACTATGGCTACACCTTC. Its translation: CASTRDSSNYGYTF.

This chain uses TRBV30 with TRBJ2-2; the D is unclear. From germline, CDR1 is GTSNPN and CDR2 SVGIG (reference sequence). The CDR3 runs to 12 residues. V shed 2 bases and J shed 8 bases, with 9 bases lying between them. The CDR3 spells CAWSPQRGELFF. Here the CDR3 DNA reads TGTGCCTGGAGTCCCCAAAGGGGGGAGCTGTTTTTT.

CDR3 bases: TGTGCCTGGGTAGGGACAGGGGTCTCCTACGAGCAGTACTTC. It is translated as CAWVGTGVSYEQYF. This chain joins TRBV30 and TRBJ2-5; 10 nucleotides agree with TRBD1. The better agreement between TRBJ2-7 and the DNA end casts doubt on the J call. The CDR3 consists of 14 residues. CDR1 is GTSNPN, CDR2 SVGIG, per germline (reference sequence).

The CDR3 loop is CASSLNFPRRDQPQHF. The CDR3 DNA reads TGTGCCAGCAGCTTAAACTTCCCCAGGAGGGATCAGCCCCAGCATTTT. This chain connects TRBV7-8 to TRBJ1-5; D is unclear. The CDR3 loop spans 16 amino acids. Deletions cut 2 bases from V and 5 bases from J, with 16 bases between. Germline loops: CDR1 SGHVS, CDR2 FQNEAQ.

The gene calls are TRBV29-1 and TRBJ1-2, with 8 positions matching TRBD1. Trimming took 4 bases from V and 6 from J; bases not matched to a gene: 7. The germline V gene has CDR1 SQVTM and CDR2 ANQGSEA. CDR3 length: 13 residues. The CDR3 coding sequence is TGCAGCGTTGGAGATCAGGGGGCGAATGGCTACACCTTC. This sequence encodes CSVGDQGANGYTF. Supplemented by reference TRBV29-1 and TRBJ1-2, the full variable domain reads SAVISQKPSRDICQRGTSLTIQCQVDSQVTMMFWYRQQPGQSLTLIATANQGSEATYESGFVIDKFPISRPNLTFSTLTVSNMSPEDSSIYLCSVGDQGANGYTFGSGTRLTVV.

This chain links TRBV6-6 with TRBJ2-7, with 8 bases aligning to TRBD1. The CDR3 spans 13 residues. Unmatched junction bases numbered 7, after V lost 10 bases and J lost 2 bases. The germline V gene has CDR1 MNHNY and CDR2 SVGAGI (reference sequence). CDR3 loop: CATLDRGTYEQYF. The CDR3, as DNA: TGTGCCACCCTTGACAGGGGAACCTACGAGCAGTACTTC.

The rearrangement uses TRBV5-4 and TRBJ1-2, with 9 bases aligning to TRBD1. From germline, CDR1 is SGHNT and CDR2 YYREEE (reference sequence). The V and J ends lost 4 bases and 5 bases, in that order; junction bases with no gene match: 9. CDR3 length: 15 amino acids. CDR3 region: CASSIDRGKGYGYTF. The CDR3 DNA is TGTGCCAGCAGCATTGACAGGGGGAAAGGTTATGGCTACACCTTC.

This chain uses TRBV28 with TRBJ1-2; 7 nucleotides line up with TRBD1. Germline V gives CDR1 MDHEN, CDR2 SYDVKM. The J segment lost 0 bases and the V segment lost 3 bases, leaving 4 bases of the junction unmatched. This CDR3 region has 15 residues. CDR3 nucleotides: TGTGCCAGCAGTTTTGGGGACAGAGCTAACTATGGCTACACCTTC. It encodes CASSFGDRANYGYTF.

This chain uses TRBV9 with TRBJ2-3; tentatively, D is TRBD1 (5 bases). This CDR3 has 14 residues. The V and J ends lost 0 bases and 6 bases respectively, with 11 bases between them. CDR1 and CDR2 from the germline V gene are SGDLS and YYNGEE. DNA of the CDR3: TGTGCCAGCAGCGTAGATGGTAGGGGCGATACGCAGTATTTT. It codes for CASSVDGRGDTQYF.

The chain has TRBV2 and TRBJ2-1; D is unresolved. Germline values: CDR1 SNHLY, CDR2 FYNNEI. This CDR3 comprises 11 residues. Trimming took off 4 bases at V and 7 bases at J, with 5 bases between the two ends. CDR3 coding DNA: TGTGCCAGCAGTGTGGGGAATGAGCAGTTCTTC. Encoded protein: CASSVGNEQFF.

This chain joins TRBV28 and TRBJ1-2, with 9 positions matching TRBD1. CDR1 is MDHEN and CDR2 is SYDVKM in the germline V gene. CDR3 length: 14 residues. With 3 bases clipped from V and 8 bases from J, the junction kept 7 bases outside the gene matches. Here the CDR3 DNA reads TGTGCCAGCAGTTTGACCGGGACAGGGTACGGCTACACCTTC. Translated: CASSLTGTGYGYTF.

This rearrangement joins TRBV5-1 to TRBJ2-7, with 13 bases aligning to TRBD2. From germline, CDR1 is SGHRS and CDR2 YFSETQ. The V segment lost 4 bases and the J segment 0 bases; nucleotides outside the gene matches: 7. The CDR3 spans 17 residues. The CDR3 spells CASSREGLAGSSYEQYF. For the CDR3, the DNA is TGCGCCAGCAGCAGAGAGGGACTAGCGGGGAGCTCCTACGAGCAGTACTTC. Complete variable domain (other parts from reference TRBV5-1 and TRBJ2-7): KAGVTQTPRYLIKTRGQQVTLSCSPISGHRSVSWYQQTPGQGLQFLFEYFSETQRNKGNFPGRFSGRQFSNSRSEMNVSTLELGDSALYLCASSREGLAGSSYEQYFGPGTRLTVT.

The V and J genes are TRBV7-2 and TRBJ2-1; tentative D call: TRBD1 (5 bases). CDR3 length: 15 residues. CDR1 and CDR2 from the germline V gene are SGHTA and FQGNSA. V gave up 5 bases and J gave up 2 bases, with 13 bases separating them. CDR3 protein: CASSHRQRTYNEQFF. Here the CDR3 DNA reads TGTGCCAGCAGCCATAGACAGAGAACCTACAATGAGCAGTTCTTC.

This sequence joins TRBV5-1 and TRBJ2-6; no clear D gene. There are 15 residues in the CDR3. Between the trimmed V and J ends, which lost 1 base and 0 bases, there was a span of 5 bases. The germline V gene encodes CDR1 SGHRS and CDR2 YFSETQ. The CDR3 nucleotides read TGCGCCAGCAGCTTGCCGCTCTCTGGGGCCAACGTCCTGACTTTC. Translated, it gives CASSLPLSGANVLTF.

The V gene is TRBV5-6, the J gene TRBJ1-1, with D hard to call. The V gene's germline CDR1 is SGHDT and CDR2 YYEEEE. The CDR3 runs 16 residues. V lost 3 bases and J 4 bases, leaving 19 bases between the germline ends. The CDR3 region has the DNA TGTGCCAGCAGCTGGGGTATCGGTCGTGGTGGCACTGAAGCTTTCTTT. Its translation: CASSWGIGRGGTEAFF.

This clone was seen more than once but under ten times. The chain employs TRBV18 and TRBJ1-1; 7 nucleotides line up with TRBD1. The germline V gene encodes CDR1 KGHSH and CDR2 LQKENI. The V segment lost 6 bases and the J segment 7 bases; nucleotides outside the gene matches: 8. The CDR3 length is 13 residues. CDR3 sequence: CASSQTGRSEAFF. In DNA form, the CDR3 reads TGTGCCAGCTCCCAGACAGGGAGGAGTGAAGCTTTCTTT.

This clone was counted a few times. The chain employs TRBV4-1 and TRBJ1-1; D is undetermined. CDR1 is MGHRA, CDR2 YSYEKL, per germline. The CDR3 has 17 amino acids. V was clipped by 1 base and J by 1 base, with 16 bases between them. In DNA form, the CDR3 reads TGCGCCAGCAGCCAAGCTTTATCGTCCCGTAGGAACACTGAAGCTTTCTTT. Encoded protein: CASSQALSSRRNTEAFF.

The chain uses TRBV12-5 and TRBJ2-7; D possibly corresponds to TRBD2 (7 bases). V was clipped by 5 bases and J by 2 bases, with 13 bases between them. The germline V gene encodes CDR1 LGHNT and CDR2 FRNRAP. The CDR3 spans 14 residues. As DNA, the CDR3 is TGTGCTAGTGGTAGCGGGACACCTCCCTACGAGCAGTACTTC. This translates into CASGSGTPPYEQYF.

The chain has TRBV9 and TRBJ1-3; D gene unclear. V lost 0 bases and J lost 0, with 10 bases in between. The CDR3 extends over 16 amino acids. CDR1 is SGDLS, CDR2 YYNGEE, per germline. Here the CDR3 reads CASSVALPNSGNTIYF. CDR3 nucleotide sequence: TGTGCCAGCAGCGTAGCTCTGCCGAACTCTGGAAACACCATATATTTT.